Shown below are 8 T cell receptor beta chains from a single sample sequenced in a study of T cells after posttransplantation cyclophosphamide. Sampled 1 year posttransplant, controls received myeloablative marrow transplants, methotrexate and a calcineurin inhibitor. Method: immunoSEQ multiplex PCR; TCRdb's copy keeps in-frame clones and lacks some. Of 23,000 or so clones listed, 65% to 90% are singletons. Material: PBMCs, obtained 350 to 400 days after allogeneic stem cell transplant with calcineurin inhibitor and methotrexate. The receptors stem from a female patient aged 25-39 years who received an allogeneic stem cell transplant from an unrelated donor, was CMV-positive, and had acute and chronic GVHD. Some T cells may originate from the graft donor.

This clone appeared a few times. The chain uses TRBV5-6 and TRBJ1-1, with a weak D call TRBD1 (5 bases). The CDR3 runs to 14 residues. CDR1 and CDR2 from the germline V gene are SGHDT and YYEEEE. Trimming stripped 0 bases from V and 1 base from J, with 7 bases between. The DNA for the CDR3 is TGTGCCAGCAGCTTGGGGACAAAGAACACTGAAGCTTTCTTT. This translates into CASSLGTKNTEAFF. The full variable domain, with the rest looked up from reference TRBV5-6 and TRBJ1-1, is DAGVTQSPTHLIKTRGQQVTLRCSPKSGHDTVSWYQQALGQGPQFIFQYYEEEERQRGNFPDRFSGHQFPNYSSELNVNALLLGDSALYLCASSLGTKNTEAFFGQGTRLTVV.

This clone appeared once. The chain joins TRBV6-5 to TRBJ1-2; TRBD1 aligns across 9 bases. V gave up 8 bases and J gave up 6 bases; unmatched junction bases: 13. The CDR3 has 15 residues. Per germline, CDR1 MNHEY and CDR2 SVGAGI. The CDR3 sequence is CASRRVGGQGHGYTF. The CDR3 DNA follows: TGTGCCAGCCGAAGAGTAGGGGGACAGGGCCATGGCTACACCTTC.

The genes are TRBV27 and TRBJ2-2, with a possible D match to TRBD1 (6 bases). Per the germline V gene, CDR1 is MNHEY and CDR2 is SMNVEV (reference sequence). There are 13 residues in the CDR3. V shed 5 bases and J shed 5 bases, with 9 bases lying between them. CDR3 sequence: CASSDRKTGELFF. CDR3 in DNA: TGTGCCAGCAGTGACAGGAAAACCGGGGAGCTGTTTTTT.

The chain uses TRBV5-4 and TRBJ2-7, with D possibly being TRBD2 (6 bases). The V and J ends lost 2 bases and 6 bases respectively, with 12 bases between them. This CDR3 contains 13 residues. Germline loops: CDR1 SGHNT, CDR2 YYREEE (reference sequence). In DNA form, the CDR3 reads TGTGCCAGCAGCTTAGGGACTGGTCGCGAGCAGTACTTC. Its protein is CASSLGTGREQYF.

This clone appeared a few times. The gene calls are TRBV28 and TRBJ2-7; the D gene is possibly TRBD1 (7 bases). Germline values: CDR1 MDHEN, CDR2 SYDVKM. The ends were cut back, 7 bases at V and 4 bases at J, with 17 bases in the middle. CDR3 length equals 14 residues. CDR3 loop: CASNPGGTAYEQYF. CDR3 nucleotides: TGTGCCAGCAACCCCGGCGGGACAGCGTACGAGCAGTACTTC.

This clone was observed a handful of times. The chain has TRBV6-6 and TRBJ2-1; TRBD1 might be the D (5 bases). CDR1 MNHNY and CDR2 SVGAGI come from the germline V gene (reference sequence). The CDR3 is 15 amino acids. Trimming cost V 2 bases and J 4 bases, with 12 bases left between them. CDR3 DNA: TGTGCCAGCAGTTACGCCCTTGGGGCGTACAATGAGCAGTTCTTC. It encodes CASSYALGAYNEQFF.

This clone was seen a handful of times. The V and J genes are TRBV25-1 and TRBJ1-1; tentatively, D is TRBD1 (6 bases). The CDR3 consists of 13 residues. V was shortened by 11 bases and J by 0 bases, with 13 bases between the two germline ends. The germline gives CDR1 MGHDK, CDR2 SYGVNS. CDR3 in amino acids: CAVSTGMNTEAFF. CDR3 nucleotide sequence: TGTGCCGTATCGACAGGAATGAACACTGAAGCTTTCTTT.

Worth noting for this clone: Compared with germline, one end of the junction differs, possibly owing to a read error. The V and J genes are TRBV7-7 and TRBJ2-2; D is undetermined. Germline V lookup: CDR1 SSHAT, CDR2 FNYEAQ (reference sequence). There are 16 residues in the CDR3. This CDR3 is CASSLASTPNTGELFF. DNA for the CDR3: TGTGCTAGCAGCTTAGCTTCCACACCGAACACCGGGGAGCTGTTTTTT.